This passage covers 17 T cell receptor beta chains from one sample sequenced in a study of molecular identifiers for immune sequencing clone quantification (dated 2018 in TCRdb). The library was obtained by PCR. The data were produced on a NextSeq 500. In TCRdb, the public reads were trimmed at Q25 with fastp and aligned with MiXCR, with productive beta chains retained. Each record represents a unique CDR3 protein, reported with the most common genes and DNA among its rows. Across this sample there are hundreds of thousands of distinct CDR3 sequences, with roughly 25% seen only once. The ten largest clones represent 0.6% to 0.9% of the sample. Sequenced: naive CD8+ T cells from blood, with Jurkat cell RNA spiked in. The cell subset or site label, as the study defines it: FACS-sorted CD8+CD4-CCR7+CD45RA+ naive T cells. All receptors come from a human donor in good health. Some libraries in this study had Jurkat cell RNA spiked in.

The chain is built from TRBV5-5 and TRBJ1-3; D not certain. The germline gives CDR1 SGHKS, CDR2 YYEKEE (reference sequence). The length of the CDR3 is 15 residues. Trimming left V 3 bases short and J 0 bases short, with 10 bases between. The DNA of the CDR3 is TGTGCCAGCAGCTCGGGCCTCGGCTCTGGAAACACCATATATTTT. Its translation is CASSSGLGSGNTIYF.

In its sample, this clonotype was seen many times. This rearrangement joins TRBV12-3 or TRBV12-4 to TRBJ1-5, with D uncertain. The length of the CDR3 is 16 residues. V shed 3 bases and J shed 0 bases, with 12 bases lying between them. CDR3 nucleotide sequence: TGTGCCAGCAGTTTGGGCGGATTCCATAGCAATCAGCCCCAGCATTTT. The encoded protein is CASSLGGFHSNQPQHF.

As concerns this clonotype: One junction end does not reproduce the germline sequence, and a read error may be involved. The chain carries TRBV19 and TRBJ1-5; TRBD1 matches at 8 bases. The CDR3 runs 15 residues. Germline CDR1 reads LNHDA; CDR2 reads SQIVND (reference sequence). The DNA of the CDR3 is TGTGCCAGTAGTATACAGGGGGCTAGCACTCAGCCCCAGCATTTT. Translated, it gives CASSIQGASTQPQHF.

The CDR3 is CASSAGQVEDTEAFF. CDR3 bases: TGTGCCAGCAGCGCCGGACAGGTCGAGGACACTGAAGCTTTCTTT. The chain joins TRBV9 to TRBJ1-1; 7 positions match TRBD1. The trim removed 3 bases at V and 3 bases at J, leaving 8 bases unmatched. CDR1 SGDLS and CDR2 YYNGEE come from the germline V gene. This CDR3 is built from 15 residues.

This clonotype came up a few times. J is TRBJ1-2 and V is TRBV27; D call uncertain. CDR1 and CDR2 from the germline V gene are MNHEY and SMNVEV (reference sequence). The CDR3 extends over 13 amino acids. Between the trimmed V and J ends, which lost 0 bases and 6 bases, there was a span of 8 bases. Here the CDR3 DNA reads TGTGCCAGCAGTTTATCGAGGCAGAATGGCTACACCTTC. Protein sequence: CASSLSRQNGYTF.

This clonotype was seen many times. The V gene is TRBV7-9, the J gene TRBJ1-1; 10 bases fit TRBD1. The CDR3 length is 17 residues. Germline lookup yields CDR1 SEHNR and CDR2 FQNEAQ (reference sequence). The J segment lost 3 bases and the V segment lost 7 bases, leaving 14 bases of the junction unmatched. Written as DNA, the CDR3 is TGTGCCAGCAAACTCCCTCCGGGACAGGGGTCCGACACTGAAGCTTTCTTT. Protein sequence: CASKLPPGQGSDTEAFF. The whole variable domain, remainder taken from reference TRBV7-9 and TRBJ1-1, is DTGVSQNPRHKITKRGQNVTFRCDPISEHNRLYWYRQTLGQGPEFLTYFQNEAQLEKSRLLSDRFSAERPKGSFSTLEIQRTEQGDSAMYLCASKLPPGQGSDTEAFFGQGTRLTVV.

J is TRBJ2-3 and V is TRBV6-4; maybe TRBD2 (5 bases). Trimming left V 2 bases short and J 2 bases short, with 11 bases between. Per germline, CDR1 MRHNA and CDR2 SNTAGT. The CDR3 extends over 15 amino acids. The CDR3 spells CASSDTGTFTDTQYF. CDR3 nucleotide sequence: TGTGCCAGCAGTGACACGGGAACATTCACAGATACGCAGTATTTT.

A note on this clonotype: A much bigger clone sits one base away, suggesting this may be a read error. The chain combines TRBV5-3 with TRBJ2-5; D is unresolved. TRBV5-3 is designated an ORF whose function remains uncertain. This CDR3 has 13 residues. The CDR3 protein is CASSLVVEETRYF. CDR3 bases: TGTGCCAGCAGCTTGGTAGTGGAAGAGACCCGGTACTTC.

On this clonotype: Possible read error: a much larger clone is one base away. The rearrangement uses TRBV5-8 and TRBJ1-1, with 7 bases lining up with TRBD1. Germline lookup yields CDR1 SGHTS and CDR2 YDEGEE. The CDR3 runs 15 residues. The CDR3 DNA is TGTGCCAGCAGCCCGATGACAGGGCTGAACACTGAAGCTTACTTT. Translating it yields CASSPMTGLNTEAYF.

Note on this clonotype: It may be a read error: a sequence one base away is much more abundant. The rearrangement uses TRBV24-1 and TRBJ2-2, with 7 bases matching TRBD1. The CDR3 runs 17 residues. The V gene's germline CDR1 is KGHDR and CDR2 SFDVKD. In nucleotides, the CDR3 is TGTGCCACCGGTGACCCGGATTTGACAGGGAAAACCGGGGAGCTGTTTTTT. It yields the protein CATGDPDLTGKTGELFF.

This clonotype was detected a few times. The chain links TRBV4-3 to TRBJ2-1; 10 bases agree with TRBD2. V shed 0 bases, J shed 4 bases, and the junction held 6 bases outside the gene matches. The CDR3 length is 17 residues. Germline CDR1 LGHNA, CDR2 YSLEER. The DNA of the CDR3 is TGCGCCAGCAGCCAAGAAACTAGCGGGACCGCTTACAATGAGCAGTTCTTC. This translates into CASSQETSGTAYNEQFF.

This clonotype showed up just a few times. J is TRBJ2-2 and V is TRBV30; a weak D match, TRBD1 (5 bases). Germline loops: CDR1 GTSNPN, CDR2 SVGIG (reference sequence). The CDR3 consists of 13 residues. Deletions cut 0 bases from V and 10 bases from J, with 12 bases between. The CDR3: CAWSVGVGQELFF. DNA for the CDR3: TGTGCCTGGAGTGTAGGGGTAGGGCAGGAGCTGTTTTTT.

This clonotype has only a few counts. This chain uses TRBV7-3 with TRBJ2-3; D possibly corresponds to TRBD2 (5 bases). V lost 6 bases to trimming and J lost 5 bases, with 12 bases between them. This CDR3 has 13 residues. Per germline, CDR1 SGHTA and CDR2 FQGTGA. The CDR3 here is CASRPNGEDTQYF. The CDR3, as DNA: TGTGCCAGCAGACCCAACGGGGAAGATACGCAGTATTTT.

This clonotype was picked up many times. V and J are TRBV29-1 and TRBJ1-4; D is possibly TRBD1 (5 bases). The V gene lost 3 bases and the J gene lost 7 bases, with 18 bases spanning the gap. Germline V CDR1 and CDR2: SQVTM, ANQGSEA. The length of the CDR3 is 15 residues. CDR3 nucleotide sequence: TGCAGCGTTGAGGTCCGAGGCTGGGGGGGTGAAAAACTGTTTTTT. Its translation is CSVEVRGWGGEKLFF.

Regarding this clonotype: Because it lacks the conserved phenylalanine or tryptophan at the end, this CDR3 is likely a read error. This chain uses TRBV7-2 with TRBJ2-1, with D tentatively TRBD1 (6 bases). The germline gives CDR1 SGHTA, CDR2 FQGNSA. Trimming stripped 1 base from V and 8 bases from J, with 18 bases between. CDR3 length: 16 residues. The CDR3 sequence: CASSLGGLLHRDEQFL. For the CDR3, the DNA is TGTGCCAGCAGCTTAGGGGGGCTACTACATCGGGATGAGCAGTTCCTC.

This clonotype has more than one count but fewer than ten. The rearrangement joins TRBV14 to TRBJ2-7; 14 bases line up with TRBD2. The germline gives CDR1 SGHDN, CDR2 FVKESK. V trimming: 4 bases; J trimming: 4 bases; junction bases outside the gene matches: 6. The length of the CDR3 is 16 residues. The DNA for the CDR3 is TGTGCCAGCAGCCCATGGGGACTAGCGGGAGTGTACGAGCAGTACTTC. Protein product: CASSPWGLAGVYEQYF.

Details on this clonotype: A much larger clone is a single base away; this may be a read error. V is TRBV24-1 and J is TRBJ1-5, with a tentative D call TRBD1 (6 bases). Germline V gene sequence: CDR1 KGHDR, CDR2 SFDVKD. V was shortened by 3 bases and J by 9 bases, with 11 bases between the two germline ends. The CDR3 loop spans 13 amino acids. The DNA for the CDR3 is TGTGCCACCAGTGATGGACAGATTTGGCCCCAGCATTTT. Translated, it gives CATSDGQIWPQHF.